This T cell receptor (beta chain) came from a study of cytomegalovirus exposure and HLA in healthy donors. Study information: Early on, a data release was issued that held approximately 92 million unique TCRs from HLA-typed donors. Overall study results and limits: Sequencing likely generated an artifact that appeared as a cluster of highly shared sequence variants. In a later analysis, a missense DCLRE1C variant was linked to TCR beta V- and J-gene trimming.

Turning to this clone: The antigen is undetermined.

Use of 60 Vbeta and 13 Jbeta primers characterized the PCR. Repertoires were generated with immunoSEQ multiplex PCR, while TCRdb's copy carries only in-frame clones and drops some. The sample has fewer than 200,000 clones; 65% to 80% are singletons. There are 14 residues in the CDR3. V gave up 6 bases and J gave up 7 bases, with 19 bases separating them. Germline V gives CDR1 SNHLY, CDR2 FYNNEI. Material for sequencing was PBMCs. The receptor was derived from a man aged 35-49 years in good health and CMV-seronegative. V gene TRBV2 combines with J gene TRBJ2-7; TRBD2 is a possible D gene (6 bases). CDR3 in amino acids: CASRLPGRRVEQYF. In DNA, the CDR3 is TGTGCCAGCAGACTACCCGGGAGACGCGTAGAGCAGTACTTC. Based on the CDR3 plus reference TRBV2 and TRBJ2-7, the full variable domain is EPEVTQTPSHQVTQMGQEVILRCVPISNHLYFYWYRQILGQKVEFLVSFYNNEISEKSEIFDDQFSVERPDGSNFTLKIRSTKLEDSAMYFCASRLPGRRVEQYFGPGTRLTVT.